The entry below gives a single T cell receptor (beta chain) sequence along with its context. Its antigen is unidentified. This record belongs to a study of T cell responses to AZD1222 COVID-19 vaccine. Study background: It was second doses at about 4 or about 12 weeks that were pooled. Findings and caveats of the study: The study identified only 6 or 7 AZD1222 recipients as seropositive at baseline. In a largely white British group with more females than males, clonal diversity was possibly underestimated.

Sequencing was performed with immunoSEQ multiplex PCR; in TCRdb, only in-frame clones are kept and a portion is missing. The sample records about 97,000 clones, around 89% being singletons. The V and J ends lost 7 bases and 2 bases, in that order; junction bases with no gene match: 2. The CDR3 spans 13 residues. V usage is TRBV12-3 or TRBV12-4 and J usage is TRBJ1-5, with 7 bases identical to TRBD1. The input for sequencing was peripheral blood, taken on day 0 of AZD1222 vaccination. This TCR was sampled from an adult in good health. This chain's CDR3 is CASTGQGNQPQHF. The CDR3 DNA is TGTGCCAGCACAGGACAGGGCAATCAGCCCCAGCATTTT.